The T cell receptor (beta chain) under discussion was sequenced for a study of OX40 agonist ivuxolimab in advanced cancers. About the research overall: A male proportion of 82.7% was recorded, with mean age roughly 62 years and range 23 to 79. Three patients, one with hepatocellular carcinoma and two with cutaneous melanoma, achieved partial responses.

The V and J ends lost 10 bases and 4 bases respectively, with 14 bases between them. Germline CDR1 is MNHGY and CDR2 is SVAAGI. The CDR3 extends over 14 amino acids. This table comes from immunoSEQ multiplex PCR, and its TCRdb copy is limited to in-frame clones, with some not included. The sample shows over 55,000 clones, over 80% of them seen only once. The source was CD4+ or CD8+ T cells sorted from blood, collected in a trial of the OX40 agonist ivuxolimab. The clonotype comes from an adult with an advanced solid tumor such as melanoma, head and neck, liver or kidney cancer. V is TRBV6-9 and J is TRBJ2-6; D might be TRBD1 (6 bases). The CDR3 loop is CATRGMVGANVLTF. In DNA, the CDR3 is TGTGCCACGAGGGGGATGGTGGGGGCCAACGTCCTGACTTTC.